This TCR beta chain was documented in a study of tumor and adjacent non-tumor tissue in lung cancer. This sample's RNA came from whole unsorted tissue. Germline assignment: CDR1 SGHAT and CDR2 FQDESV (reference sequence). The CDR3 runs 17 residues. Turning to this clonotype: Its antigen is unknown. One junction end disagrees with the germline gene, perhaps due to a read error.

Whole-study results and caveats: Tumor TCR diversity, when higher, was linked to shorter survival.

TCRbeta libraries were built with three rounds of nested PCR, modified from ARM-PCR. TCRdb recomputed calls from the multiplex PCR reads with MiXCR, one row per CDR3 protein. The table shows tens of thousands of distinct CDR3 sequences, with around two thirds occurring only once. This TCR was recovered from a woman between 65 and 79 years old with non-small cell lung cancer. The chain links TRBV11-1 to TRBJ2-1; TRBD2 matches at 7 bases. The sample comprised lung tumor tissue. CDR3 region: CASSLEPEGGSYNEQFF. In DNA form, the CDR3 reads TGTGCCAGCAGCTTAGAACCAGAGGGAGGGTCCTACAATGAGCAATTCTTC.